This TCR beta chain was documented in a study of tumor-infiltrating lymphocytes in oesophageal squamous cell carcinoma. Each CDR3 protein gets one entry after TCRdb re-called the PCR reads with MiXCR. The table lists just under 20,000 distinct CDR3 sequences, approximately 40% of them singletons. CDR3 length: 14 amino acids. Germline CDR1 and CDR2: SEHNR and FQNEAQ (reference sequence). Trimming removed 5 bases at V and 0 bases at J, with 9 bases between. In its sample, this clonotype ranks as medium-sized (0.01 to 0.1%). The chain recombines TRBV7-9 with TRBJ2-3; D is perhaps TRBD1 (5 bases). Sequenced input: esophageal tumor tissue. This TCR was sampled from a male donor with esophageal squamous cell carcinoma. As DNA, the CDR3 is TGTGCCAGCAGCAATCGACAGAGCACAGATACGCAGTATTTT. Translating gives CASSNRQSTDTQYF.